The T cell receptor (beta chain) described here comes from a study of PD-1 blockade in classical Hodgkin lymphoma (TCRdb year 2020). Turning to the overall study: Nivolumab dosing was 3 mg/kg intravenously every 2 weeks, continuing until either disease progression or unacceptable toxicity. A peripheral blood immune signature of response to PD-1 blockade in classical Hodgkin lymphoma was defined using TCR beta sequencing and CyTOF.

The junction carries 7 bases between V and J, which are trimmed by 1 base and 6 bases respectively. The CDR3, cysteine through phenylalanine, is 12 amino acids long. Here the CDR3 DNA is all that survives: 36 bases in frame from base 1. The germline V gene yields MNHEY for CDR1 and SVGAGI for CDR2. Taken with the paper, the label for time point translates to: cycle 2 day 1 (C2D1) of nivolumab. Every trial patient had relapsed following autologous stem cell transplantation, and prior brentuximab vedotin exposure was what differed among cohorts A, B and C. A total of more than 55 patients with relapsed/refractory classical Hodgkin lymphoma made up the trial cohort, and each patient's best overall response was complete response, partial response or progressive disease. Trial patients were treated with single-agent nivolumab in the multi-cohort phase II CheckMate 205 trial. An independent review committee assessed best overall response by applying the 2007 International Working Group response criteria. PBMCs from the trial were collected at three points: immediately before nivolumab initiation (C1D1), and during therapy at cycle 2 day 1 and cycle 4 day 1. Peripheral blood was collected in 8 mL Vacutainer Cell Preparation Tubes, from which PBMCs were isolated by centrifugation and then cryopreserved.

The Qiagen DNeasy kit was used to extract genomic DNA both from unsorted PBMCs and from the negatively selected CD4+ and CD8+ fractions. TCR beta CDR3 regions were subjected to amplification by immunoSEQ multiplex PCR with primers that anneal to V and J segments. A synthetic immune receptor repertoire was used to minimize amplification bias, and remaining bias was computationally removed after sequencing. The authors' pipeline ran thus. Repertoire diversity was quantified as the Shannon entropy index using custom Python scripts. Unsorted, CD4+ and CD8+ repertoires were analyzed separately, except in combined analyses where CD4+ and CD8+ sequences were merged in silico. Clonal expansion was defined as at least a 2-fold frequency increase after treatment relative to C1D1, with a pseudocount of 0.5 for undetected baseline clones. Singleton clones were defined as clones with 0 or 1 copy at C1D1, and non-singleton clones were defined as clones with 2 or more copies. Clones expanded in unsorted samples were labelled as CD4+, CD8+ or unknown by matching protein sequences in sorted samples from the same patient. Wilcoxon tests on paired samples were used to test diversity changes from C1D1 to C4D1. Here the immuneACCESS table is served through TCRdb, limited to in-frame sequences with V and J called. Missing clones are a known gap in these copies; in checked studies unresolved V genes cover under half, and the rest lacks a known reason. The V and J calls and clone size were taken over from that table, and D and trimming were inferred from the DNA. For this sample there are roughly 25,000 clones; roughly two thirds appear just once. 12% of the sample comes from the top ten.

Details on this clone: The clone's antigen remains unknown. Base qualities are not recorded, but no much larger clone differs from it by a single base.

What the study reported, not specific to this receptor: Diversity was lower in patients who began nivolumab less than 1 year after ASCT, so these patients were left out of later analyses to avoid confounding by immune reconstitution. The study was limited to a single clinical trial cohort, and causes of repertoire differences, possibly disease activity or prior therapy, remained undefined. Newly diagnosed patients were reported to have lower baseline TCR diversity than healthy donors, and relapsed/refractory patients were reported to have lower baseline TCR diversity still. Among trial patients, those achieving complete response had baseline diversity similar to that of newly diagnosed patients, while diversity was significantly lower in partial responders and progressors. CD4+ but not CD8+ TCR diversity rose significantly by C4D1 (p=0.0027 vs p=0.16), most apparent in complete responders (p=0.02).

The sample was peripheral blood mononuclear cells (PBMCs), taken before the second cycle of nivolumab. This TCR derives from a human donor with classical Hodgkin lymphoma. The chain joins TRBV6-5 to TRBJ2-7, with the D gene not clear enough to name. The DNA is TGTGCCAGCAGTTACTTGGGGTTCGAGCAGTACTTC. Translated, this gives CASSYLGFEQYF.